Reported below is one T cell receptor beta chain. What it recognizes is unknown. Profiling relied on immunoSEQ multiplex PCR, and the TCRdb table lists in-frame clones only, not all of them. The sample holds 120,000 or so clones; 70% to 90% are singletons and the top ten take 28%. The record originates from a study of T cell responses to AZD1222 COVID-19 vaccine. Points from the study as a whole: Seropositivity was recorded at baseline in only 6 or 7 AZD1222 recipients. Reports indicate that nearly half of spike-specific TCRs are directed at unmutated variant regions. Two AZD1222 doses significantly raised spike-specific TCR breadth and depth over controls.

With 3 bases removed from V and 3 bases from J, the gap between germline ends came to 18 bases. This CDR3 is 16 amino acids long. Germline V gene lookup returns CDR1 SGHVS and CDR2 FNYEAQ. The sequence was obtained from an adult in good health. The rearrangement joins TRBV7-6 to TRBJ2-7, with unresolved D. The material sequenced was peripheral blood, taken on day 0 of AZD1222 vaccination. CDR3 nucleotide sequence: TGTGCCAGCAGCTTCGATTCGACGCATGGTGGCTACGAGCAGTACTTC. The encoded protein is CASSFDSTHGGYEQYF. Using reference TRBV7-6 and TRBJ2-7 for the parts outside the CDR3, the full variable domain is GAGVSQSPRYKVTKRGQDVALRCDPISGHVSLYWYRQALGQGPEFLTYFNYEAQQDKSGLPNDRFSAERPEGSISTLTIQRTEQRDSAMYRCASSFDSTHGGYEQYFGPGTRLTVT.